The clone carrying this T cell receptor (beta chain) came up once. Antigen specificity is unknown. This CDR3 comprises 15 residues. With 3 bases clipped from V and 7 bases from J, the junction kept 11 bases outside the gene matches. CDR1 and CDR2 from the germline V gene are SGDLS and YYNGEE. Treatment given: oral pan-JAK inhibitor, 5-10 mg twice daily. Lesional scalp tissue (obtained by punch biopsy) and peripheral blood were collected from alopecia areata patients. The researchers isolated CD4+ and CD8+ T cells from PBMCs by sorting. Isolated RNA was reverse transcribed into cDNA used as the sequencing template. Sequencing was performed with immunoSEQ multiplex PCR; in TCRdb, only in-frame clones are kept and a portion is missing. This repertoire shows approximately 180,000 clones, around half found once; its top ten account for roughly 10%. This entry is derived from a study of CD8+ T cells in alopecia areata. On the study more broadly: Tofacitinib was taken orally by treated patients, and the dose was 5 to 10 mg twice daily. General study findings and limits: Sequences from scalp samples also cover resident alphabeta T cells of normal skin.

The source of this sequence is a human donor with alopecia areata. J is TRBJ1-2 and V is TRBV9, with TRBD1 matching 8 bases. The material was CD8+ T cells sorted from blood, obtained at week 24, from a patient treated with tofacitinib. The CDR3 bases are TGTGCCAGCAGCGCACCCGCCCGGGACAGGTTTGGCTACACCTTC. Its protein is CASSAPARDRFGYTF.